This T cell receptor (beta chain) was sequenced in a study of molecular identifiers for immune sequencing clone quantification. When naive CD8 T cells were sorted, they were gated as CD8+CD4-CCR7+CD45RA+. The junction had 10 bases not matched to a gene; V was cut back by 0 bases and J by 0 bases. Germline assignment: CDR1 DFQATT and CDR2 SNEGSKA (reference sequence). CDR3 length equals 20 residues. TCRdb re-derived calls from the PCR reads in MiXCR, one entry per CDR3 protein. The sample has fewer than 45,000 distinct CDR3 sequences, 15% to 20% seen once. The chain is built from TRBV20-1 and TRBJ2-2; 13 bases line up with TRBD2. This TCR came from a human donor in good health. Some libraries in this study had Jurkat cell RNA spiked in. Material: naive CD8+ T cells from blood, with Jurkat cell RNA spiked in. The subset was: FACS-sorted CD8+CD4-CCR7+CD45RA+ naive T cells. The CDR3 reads CSARDDLRLAGGPNTGELFF. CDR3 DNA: TGCAGTGCTAGAGATGATTTGCGACTAGCGGGAGGTCCGAACACCGGGGAGCTGTTTTTT.